This T cell receptor beta chain was sequenced for a study of cytomegalovirus exposure and HLA in healthy donors. This CDR3 contains 13 residues. V lost 1 base to trimming and J lost 6 bases, with 10 bases between them. CDR1 SEHNR and CDR2 FQNEAQ come from the germline V gene (reference sequence). This table comes from immunoSEQ multiplex PCR, and its TCRdb copy is limited to in-frame clones, with some not included. The table records about 160,000 clones, about 90% of them present only once. The clonotype comes from a woman between 18 and 29 years old in good health and CMV-seropositive. Material for sequencing was PBMCs. The chain links TRBV7-9 to TRBJ2-7; D is possibly TRBD1 (6 bases). CDR3 DNA: TGTGCCAGCAGCTTAGTCACAGGGACCGAGCAGTACTTC. Translation gives CASSLVTGTEQYF.